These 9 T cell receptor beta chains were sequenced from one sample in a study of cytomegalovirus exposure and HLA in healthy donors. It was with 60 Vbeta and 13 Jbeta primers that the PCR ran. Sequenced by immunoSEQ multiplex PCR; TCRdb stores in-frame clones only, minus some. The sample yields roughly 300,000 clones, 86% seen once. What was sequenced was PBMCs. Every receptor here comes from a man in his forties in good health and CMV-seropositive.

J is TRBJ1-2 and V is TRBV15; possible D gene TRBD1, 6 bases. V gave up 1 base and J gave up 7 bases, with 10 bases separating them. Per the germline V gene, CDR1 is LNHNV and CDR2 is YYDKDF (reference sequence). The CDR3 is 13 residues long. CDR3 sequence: CATSRAGVSGYTF. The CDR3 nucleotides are TGTGCCACCAGCAGAGCAGGGGTGAGTGGCTACACCTTC.

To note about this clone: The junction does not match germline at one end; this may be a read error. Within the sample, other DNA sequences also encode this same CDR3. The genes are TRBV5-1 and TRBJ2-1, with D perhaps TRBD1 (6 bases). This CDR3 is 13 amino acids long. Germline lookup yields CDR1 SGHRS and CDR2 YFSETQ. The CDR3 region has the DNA TGCGCCAGCAGCTCCCGGACAGAGAATGAACAGTTCTTC. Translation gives CASSSRTENEQFF. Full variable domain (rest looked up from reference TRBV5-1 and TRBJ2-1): KAGVTQTPRYLIKTRGQQVTLSCSPISGHRSVSWYQQTPGQGLQFLFEYFSETQRNKGNFPGRFSGRQFSNSRSEMNVSTLELGDSALYLCASSSRTENEQFFGPGTRLTVL.

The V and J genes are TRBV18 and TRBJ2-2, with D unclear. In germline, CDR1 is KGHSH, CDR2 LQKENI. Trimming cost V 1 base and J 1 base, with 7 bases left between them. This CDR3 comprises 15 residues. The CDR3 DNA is TGTGCCAGCTCACCACTCGCAGGGAACACCGGGGAGCTGTTTTTT. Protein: CASSPLAGNTGELFF.

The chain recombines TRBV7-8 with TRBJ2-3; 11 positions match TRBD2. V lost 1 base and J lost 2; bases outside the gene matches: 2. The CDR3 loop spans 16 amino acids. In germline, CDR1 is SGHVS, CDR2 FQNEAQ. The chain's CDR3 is CASSLGLAGYTDTQYF. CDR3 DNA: TGTGCCAGCAGCTTAGGACTAGCGGGATACACAGATACGCAGTATTTT.

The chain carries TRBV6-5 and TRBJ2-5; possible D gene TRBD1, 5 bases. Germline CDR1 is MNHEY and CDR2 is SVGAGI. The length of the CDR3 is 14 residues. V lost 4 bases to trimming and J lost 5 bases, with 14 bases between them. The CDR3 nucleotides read TGTGCCAGCAGTTTCAACAGGAAAGGGGAGACCCAGTACTTC. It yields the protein CASSFNRKGETQYF.

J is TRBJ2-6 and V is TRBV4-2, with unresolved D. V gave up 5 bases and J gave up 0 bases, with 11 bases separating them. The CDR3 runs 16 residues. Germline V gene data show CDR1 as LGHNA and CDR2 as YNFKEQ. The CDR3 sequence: CASSSTTSSGANVLTF. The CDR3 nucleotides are TGTGCCAGCAGCTCCACAACGTCCTCTGGGGCCAACGTCCTGACTTTC.

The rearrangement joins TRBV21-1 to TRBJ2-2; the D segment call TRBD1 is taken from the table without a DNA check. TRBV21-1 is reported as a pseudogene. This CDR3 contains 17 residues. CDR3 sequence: CASSKFRVKGSAGELFF. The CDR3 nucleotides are TGTGCCAGCAGCAAATTCCGAGTCAAGGGGTCCGCCGGGGAGCTGTTTTTT.

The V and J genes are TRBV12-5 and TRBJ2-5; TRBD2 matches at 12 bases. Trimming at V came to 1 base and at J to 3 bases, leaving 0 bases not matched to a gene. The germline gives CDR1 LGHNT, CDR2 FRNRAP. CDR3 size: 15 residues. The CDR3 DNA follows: TGTGCTAGTGGTTTGGGACTAGCGGGAGAAGAGACCCAGTACTTC. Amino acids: CASGLGLAGEETQYF.

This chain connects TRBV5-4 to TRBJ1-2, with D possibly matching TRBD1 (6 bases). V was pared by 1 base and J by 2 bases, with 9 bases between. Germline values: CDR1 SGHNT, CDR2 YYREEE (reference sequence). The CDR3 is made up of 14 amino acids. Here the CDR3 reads CASSLQGKNYGYTF. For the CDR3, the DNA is TGTGCCAGCAGCTTGCAGGGGAAGAACTATGGCTACACCTTC.